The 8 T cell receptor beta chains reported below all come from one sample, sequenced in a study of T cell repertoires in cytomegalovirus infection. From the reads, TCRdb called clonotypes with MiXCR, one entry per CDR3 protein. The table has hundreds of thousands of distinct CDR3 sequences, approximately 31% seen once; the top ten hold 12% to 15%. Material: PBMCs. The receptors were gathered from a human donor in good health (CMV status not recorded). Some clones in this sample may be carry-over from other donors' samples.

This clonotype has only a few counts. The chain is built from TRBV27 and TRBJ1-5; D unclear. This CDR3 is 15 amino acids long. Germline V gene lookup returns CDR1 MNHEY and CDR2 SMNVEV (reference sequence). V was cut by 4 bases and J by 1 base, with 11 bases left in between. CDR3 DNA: TGTGCCAGCAGTTCCGAGGGATACAGCAATCAGCCCCAGCATTTT. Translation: CASSSEGYSNQPQHF.

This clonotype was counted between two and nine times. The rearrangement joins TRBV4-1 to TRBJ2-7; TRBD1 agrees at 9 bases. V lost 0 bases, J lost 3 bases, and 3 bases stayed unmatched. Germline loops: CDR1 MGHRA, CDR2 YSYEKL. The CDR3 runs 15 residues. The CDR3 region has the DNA TGCGCCAGCAGCCAAGACGGGACAGGGATCTACGAGCAGTACTTC. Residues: CASSQDGTGIYEQYF.

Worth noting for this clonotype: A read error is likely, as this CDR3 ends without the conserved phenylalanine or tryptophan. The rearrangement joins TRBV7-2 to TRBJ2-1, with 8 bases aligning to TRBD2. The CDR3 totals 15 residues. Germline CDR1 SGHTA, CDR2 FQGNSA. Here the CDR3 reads CARSLNGGAGNEQFS. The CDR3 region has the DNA TGTGCCAGAAGCTTAAACGGGGGGGCCGGGAATGAGCAGTTCTCC.

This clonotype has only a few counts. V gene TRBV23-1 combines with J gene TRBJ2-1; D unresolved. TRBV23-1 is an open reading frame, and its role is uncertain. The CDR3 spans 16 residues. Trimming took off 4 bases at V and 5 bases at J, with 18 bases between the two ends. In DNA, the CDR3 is TGCGCCAGCAGTCTACCACCCGGGCGGATCGACAATGAGCAGTTCTTC. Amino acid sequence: CASSLPPGRIDNEQFF.

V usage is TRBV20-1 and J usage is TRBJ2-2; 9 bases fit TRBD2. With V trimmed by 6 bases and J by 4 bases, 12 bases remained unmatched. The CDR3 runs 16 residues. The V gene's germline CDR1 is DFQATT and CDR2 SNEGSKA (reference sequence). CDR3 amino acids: CSARLRGGAITGELFF. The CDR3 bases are TGCAGTGCCAGACTGCGCGGGGGGGCCATCACCGGGGAGCTGTTTTTT.

In nucleotides, the CDR3 is TGTGCCAGCAGCTTGCCTGGGTCAGGCGAGCAGTACTTC. Protein product: CASSLPGSGEQYF. V gene TRBV7-9 combines with J gene TRBJ2-7; D gene uncertain. The CDR3 spans 13 residues. CDR1 SEHNR and CDR2 FQNEAQ come from the germline V gene (reference sequence). Trimming cost V 3 bases and J 6 bases, with 12 bases left between them.

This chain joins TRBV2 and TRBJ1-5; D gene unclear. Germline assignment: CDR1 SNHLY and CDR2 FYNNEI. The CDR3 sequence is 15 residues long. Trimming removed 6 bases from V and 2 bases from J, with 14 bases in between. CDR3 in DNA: TGTGCCAGCAGCTATTTGGTCGGCGGCAATCAGCCCCAGCATTTT. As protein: CASSYLVGGNQPQHF.

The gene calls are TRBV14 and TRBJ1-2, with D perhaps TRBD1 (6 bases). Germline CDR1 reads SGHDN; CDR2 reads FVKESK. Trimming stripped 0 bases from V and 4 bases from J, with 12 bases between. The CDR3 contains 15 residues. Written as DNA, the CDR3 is TGTGCCAGCAGCCAAGATTGGGGGCCCAGCTATGGCTACACCTTC. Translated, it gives CASSQDWGPSYGYTF.